These 10 T cell receptor beta chains share one sample of origin, sequenced in a study of Graves' ophthalmopathy and Graves' hyperthyroidism. RNA transcripts yielded amplified TCR beta CDR3 regions. The first-round RT-PCR employed HTBI primers together with the Qiagen OneStep RT-PCR kit. A multiplex PCR was then performed as the second round. MiXCR, applied by TCRdb to the multiplex PCR reads, yields one record per CDR3 protein. The sample lists 150,000 to 200,000 distinct CDR3 sequences, 30% to 45% occurring once. The sequenced sample was peripheral blood. The receptors were gathered from a man aged 25-45 years with Graves' ophthalmopathy.

The chain has TRBV6-1 and TRBJ2-7, with 8 bases matching TRBD2. The CDR3 covers 15 residues. V lost 8 bases to trimming and J lost 6 bases; unmatched junction nucleotides: 15. Germline CDR1 is MNHNS and CDR2 is SASEGT. This CDR3 is CASHKTGGEWGEQYF. Here the CDR3 DNA reads TGTGCCAGCCATAAGACGGGAGGGGAGTGGGGCGAGCAGTACTTC.

The chain couples TRBV12-3 or TRBV12-4 to TRBJ2-5; 12 bases match TRBD2. The CDR3 is made up of 15 amino acids. Germline trimming cut 5 bases from V and 3 bases from J; bases unmatched to any gene: 4. The CDR3 region is CASSPSGRGEETQYF. The CDR3 DNA sequence: TGTGCCAGCAGTCCTAGCGGGAGGGGCGAAGAGACCCAGTACTTC.

This clonotype was observed at least ten times. J is TRBJ2-7 and V is TRBV20-1; 11 nucleotides align to TRBD1. V was pared by 4 bases and J by 2 bases, with 4 bases of the junction left unmatched. The germline V gene has CDR1 DFQATT and CDR2 SNEGSKA (reference sequence). The CDR3 has 14 residues. CDR3 sequence reads: CSANSGQGAYEQYF. The CDR3 DNA reads TGCAGTGCTAACTCGGGACAGGGGGCCTACGAGCAGTACTTC.

The V and J genes are TRBV2 and TRBJ2-2; TRBD1 might be the D (5 bases). The CDR3 is 15 residues long. The germline gives CDR1 SNHLY, CDR2 FYNNEI. With 4 bases removed from V and 3 bases from J, the gap between germline ends came to 12 bases. In DNA form, the CDR3 reads TGTGCCAGCAGTGCCTCTGGGGCCTACACCGGGGAGCTGTTTTTT. Translation gives CASSASGAYTGELFF.

The sample holds many counts of this clonotype. This chain uses TRBV11-2 with TRBJ1-2; D uncertain. V shed 1 base and J shed 2 bases, with 5 bases lying between them. Germline-derived CDR1 and CDR2 are SGHAT and FQNNGV. This CDR3 is 13 amino acids long. The DNA for the CDR3 is TGTGCCAGCAGCTTAGCAGAAAACTATGGCTACACCTTC. This translates into CASSLAENYGYTF. The variable domain in full, completed from reference TRBV11-2 and TRBJ1-2, reads EAGVAQSPRYKIIEKRQSVAFWCNPISGHATLYWYQQILGQGPKLLIQFQNNGVVDDSQLPKDRFSAERLKGVDSTLKIQPAKLEDSAVYLCASSLAENYGYTFGSGTRLTVV.

This clonotype has a count of ten or more. The J gene is TRBJ2-2, the V gene TRBV6-2 or TRBV6-3; D may be TRBD2 (5 bases). The CDR3 loop spans 17 amino acids. With 2 bases removed from V and 2 bases from J, the gap between germline ends came to 15 bases. Germline assignment: CDR1 MNHEY and CDR2 SVGEGT. CDR3 region: CASSYPGRGKNTGELFF. For the CDR3, the DNA is TGTGCCAGCAGTTACCCGGGTCGGGGTAAAAACACCGGGGAGCTGTTTTTT.

This clonotype was found many times. The V and J genes are TRBV27 and TRBJ2-2; 9 bases map to TRBD1. Trimming took 3 bases from V and 6 from J; bases not matched to a gene: 8. Germline CDR1 is MNHEY and CDR2 is SMNVEV (reference sequence). The CDR3 runs to 16 residues. For the CDR3, the DNA is TGTGCCAGCAGTTTGCGGGACAGGGTGGATGCCGGGGAGCTGTTTTTT. This gives the protein CASSLRDRVDAGELFF.

This sequence joins TRBV30 and TRBJ1-6; D is uncertain. Per germline, CDR1 GTSNPN and CDR2 SVGIG (reference sequence). The CDR3 consists of 11 residues. V lost 3 bases, J lost 14 bases, and 11 bases lay in between. The CDR3 DNA reads as TGTGCCTGGAGCCGCCGTCAATCCCTCCACTTT. It encodes CAWSRRQSLHF.

In the case of this clonotype: At one boundary the junction diverges from the germline segment, which might be a read error. The rearrangement uses TRBV12-3 or TRBV12-4 and TRBJ2-7; TRBD2 agrees at 9 bases. The CDR3 has 14 residues. This CDR3 is CASSLAGNDYEQYF. CDR3 DNA sequence: TGTGCCAGCAGTCTAGCGGGAAACGACTACGAGCAGTACTTC.

This clonotype has more than one count but fewer than ten. The chain joins TRBV6-5 to TRBJ2-7; 8 nucleotides align to TRBD1. V shed 3 bases, J shed 1 base, and the junction held 2 bases outside the gene matches. The CDR3 has 14 amino acids. Germline assignment: CDR1 MNHEY and CDR2 SVGAGI. Here the CDR3 reads CASSYQGASYEQYF. CDR3 nucleotides: TGTGCCAGCAGTTATCAGGGGGCTTCCTACGAGCAGTACTTC.